The clone carrying this T cell receptor (beta chain) was found a few times. Amplified TCR beta CDR3 regions derived from RNA transcripts. First-round RT-PCR of the TCR CDR3 relied on the HTBI primer set. TCRdb analysed the multiplex PCR reads with MiXCR anew, one entry per CDR3 protein. The sample contains hundreds of thousands of distinct CDR3 sequences, about a sixth of which appear only once. Trimming stripped 5 bases from V and 0 bases from J, with 5 bases between. The length of the CDR3 is 12 residues. Germline V gene data show CDR1 as SQVTM and CDR2 as ANQGSEA. The PBMCs were taken from under 12 ml of fresh peripheral blood. The record originates from a study of T cells in Graves' hyperthyroidism and ophthalmopathy.

The sample comprised blood. The rearrangement links TRBV29-1 to TRBJ2-1; no clear D. The receptor was derived from a woman aged 35 to 49 with Graves' ophthalmopathy. CDR3 nucleotide sequence: TGCAGCGTTTTGAGCTCCTACAATGAGCAGTTCTTC. It yields the protein CSVLSSYNEQFF.